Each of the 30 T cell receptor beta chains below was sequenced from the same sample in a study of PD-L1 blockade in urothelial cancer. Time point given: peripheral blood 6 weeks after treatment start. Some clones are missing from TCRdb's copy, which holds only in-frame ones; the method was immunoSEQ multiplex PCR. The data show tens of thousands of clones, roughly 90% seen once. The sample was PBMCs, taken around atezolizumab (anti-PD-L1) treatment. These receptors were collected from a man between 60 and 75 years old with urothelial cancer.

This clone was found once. CDR3 bases: TGTGCCAGCAGTTACTCTGCCATTCGGGTTGAACTGTTTTTT. Its protein product is CASSYSAIRVELFF. The chain couples TRBV6-5 to TRBJ1-4; D ambiguous. Trimming stripped 0 bases from V and 12 bases from J, with 14 bases between. CDR1 and CDR2 from the germline V gene are MNHEY and SVGAGI. CDR3 size: 14 residues.

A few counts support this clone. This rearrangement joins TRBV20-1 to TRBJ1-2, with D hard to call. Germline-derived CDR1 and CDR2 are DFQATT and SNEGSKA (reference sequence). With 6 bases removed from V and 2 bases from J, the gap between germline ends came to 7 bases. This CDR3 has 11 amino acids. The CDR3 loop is CSADGNYGYTF. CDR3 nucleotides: TGCAGTGCCGACGGGAACTATGGCTACACCTTC.

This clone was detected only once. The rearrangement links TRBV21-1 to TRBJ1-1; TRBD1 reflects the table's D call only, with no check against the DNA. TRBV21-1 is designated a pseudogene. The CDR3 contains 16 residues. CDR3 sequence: CASSKNYRQLNTEAFF. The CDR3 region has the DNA TGTGCCAGCAGCAAAAATTACCGACAGTTGAACACTGAAGCTTTCTTT.

This chain's CDR3 is CASSAQGESGELFF. The DNA of the CDR3 is TGTGCCAGCAGTGCACAGGGAGAGTCCGGGGAGCTGTTTTTT. The genes are TRBV6-4 and TRBJ2-2; perhaps TRBD1 as D (6 bases). CDR3 size: 14 residues. The V end lost 4 bases, the J end lost 6 bases, and 12 bases lay between the germline ends. Germline CDR1 MRHNA, CDR2 SNTAGT.

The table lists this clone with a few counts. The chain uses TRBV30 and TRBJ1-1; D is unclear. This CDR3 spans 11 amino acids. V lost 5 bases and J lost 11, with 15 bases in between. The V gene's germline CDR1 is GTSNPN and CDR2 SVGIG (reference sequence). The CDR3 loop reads CAWGTNPPAFF. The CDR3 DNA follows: TGTGCCTGGGGAACTAATCCTCCCGCTTTCTTT.

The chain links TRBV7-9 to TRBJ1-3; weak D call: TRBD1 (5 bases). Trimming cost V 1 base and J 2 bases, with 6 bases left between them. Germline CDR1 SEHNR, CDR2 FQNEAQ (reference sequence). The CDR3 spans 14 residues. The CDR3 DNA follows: TGTGCCAGCAGCTTAGTAGGGGCTGGAAACACCATATATTTT. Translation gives CASSLVGAGNTIYF.

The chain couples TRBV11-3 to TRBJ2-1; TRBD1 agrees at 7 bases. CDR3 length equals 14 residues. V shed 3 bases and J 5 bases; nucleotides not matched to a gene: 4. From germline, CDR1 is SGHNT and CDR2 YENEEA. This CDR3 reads CASSFPDRDNEQFF. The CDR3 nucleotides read TGTGCCAGCAGCTTTCCCGACAGGGACAATGAGCAGTTCTTC.

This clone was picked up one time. The CDR3 loop is CASSLGQGGVNTEAFF. In DNA, the CDR3 is TGCGCCAGCAGCTTGGGACAGGGTGGGGTGAACACTGAAGCTTTCTTT. The chain joins TRBV5-1 to TRBJ1-1; 7 bases are a match to TRBD1. Germline CDR1 is SGHRS and CDR2 is YFSETQ. This CDR3 comprises 16 residues. V lost 0 bases, J lost 0 bases, and 5 bases stayed unmatched. Looking up the rest from reference TRBV5-1 and TRBJ1-1 gives the full variable domain: KAGVTQTPRYLIKTRGQQVTLSCSPISGHRSVSWYQQTPGQGLQFLFEYFSETQRNKGNFPGRFSGRQFSNSRSEMNVSTLELGDSALYLCASSLGQGGVNTEAFFGQGTRLTVV.

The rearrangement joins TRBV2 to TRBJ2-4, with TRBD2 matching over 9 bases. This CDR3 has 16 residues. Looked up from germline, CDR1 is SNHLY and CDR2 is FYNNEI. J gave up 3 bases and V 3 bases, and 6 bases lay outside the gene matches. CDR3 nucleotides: TGTGCCAGCAGTGATCGGGCGGGAGGGGGCAAAAACATTCAGTACTTC. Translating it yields CASSDRAGGGKNIQYF.

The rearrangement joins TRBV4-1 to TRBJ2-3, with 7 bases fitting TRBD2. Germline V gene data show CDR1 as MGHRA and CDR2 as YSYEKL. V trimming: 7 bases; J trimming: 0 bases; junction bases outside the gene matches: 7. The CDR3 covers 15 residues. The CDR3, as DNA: TGCGCCAGCAACCGGGGGGAGCTGAGCACAGATACGCAGTATTTT. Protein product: CASNRGELSTDTQYF.

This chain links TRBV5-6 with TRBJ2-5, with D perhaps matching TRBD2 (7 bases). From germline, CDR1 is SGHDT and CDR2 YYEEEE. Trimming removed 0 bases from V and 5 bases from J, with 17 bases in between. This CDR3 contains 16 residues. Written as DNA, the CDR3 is TGTGCCAGCAGCTTGGCCGGGGGGCCGGTGTCGGAGACCCAGTACTTC. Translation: CASSLAGGPVSETQYF.

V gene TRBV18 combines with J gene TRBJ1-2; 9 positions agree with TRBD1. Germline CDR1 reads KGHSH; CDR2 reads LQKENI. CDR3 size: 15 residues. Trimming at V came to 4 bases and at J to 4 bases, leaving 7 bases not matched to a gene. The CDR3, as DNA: TGTGCCAGCTCACAGGGACAGGGAGAAGGCTATGGCTACACCTTC. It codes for CASSQGQGEGYGYTF.

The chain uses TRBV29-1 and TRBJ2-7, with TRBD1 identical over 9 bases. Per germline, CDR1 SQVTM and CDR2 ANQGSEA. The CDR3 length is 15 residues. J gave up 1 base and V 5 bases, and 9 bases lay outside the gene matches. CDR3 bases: TGCAGCGTTTCGTTTGGGACAGGGATTTCCTACGAGCAGTACTTC. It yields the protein CSVSFGTGISYEQYF.

CDR3 coding DNA: TGTGCCAGCAGCTTAGACGGGACAGGGGGCGGGGAGACCCAGTACTTC. Amino acid sequence: CASSLDGTGGGETQYF. This chain connects TRBV11-2 to TRBJ2-5; TRBD1 agrees at 12 bases. The CDR3 sequence is 16 residues long. J was trimmed by 5 bases and V by 0 bases; bases with no gene match: 4. CDR1 is SGHAT, CDR2 FQNNGV, per germline.

CDR3 region: CATNPGVGNTIYF. DNA for the CDR3: TGTGCCACTAACCCAGGCGTTGGAAACACCATATATTTT. The chain recombines TRBV15 with TRBJ1-3, with no clear D. Trimming stripped 9 bases from V and 3 bases from J, with 12 bases between. This CDR3 comprises 13 residues. Germline V gene data show CDR1 as LNHNV and CDR2 as YYDKDF (reference sequence).

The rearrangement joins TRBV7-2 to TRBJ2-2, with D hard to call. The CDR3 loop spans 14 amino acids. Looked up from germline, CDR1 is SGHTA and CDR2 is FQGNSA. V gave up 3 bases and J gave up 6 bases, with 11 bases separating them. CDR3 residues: CASSFRRVSGELFF. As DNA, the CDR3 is TGTGCCAGCAGCTTCCGCCGGGTTTCCGGGGAGCTGTTTTTT.

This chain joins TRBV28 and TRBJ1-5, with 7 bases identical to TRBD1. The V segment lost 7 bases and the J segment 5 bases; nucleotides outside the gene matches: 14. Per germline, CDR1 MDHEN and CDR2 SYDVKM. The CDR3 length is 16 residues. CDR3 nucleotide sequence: TGTGCCAGCACCCCCACGACAGGGAGACAGGATCAGCCCCAGCATTTT. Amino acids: CASTPTTGRQDQPQHF.

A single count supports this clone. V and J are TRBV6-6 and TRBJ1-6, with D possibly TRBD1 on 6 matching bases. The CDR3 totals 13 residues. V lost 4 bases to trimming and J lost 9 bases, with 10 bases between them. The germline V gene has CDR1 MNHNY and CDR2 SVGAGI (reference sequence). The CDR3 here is CASSSRGSSPLHF. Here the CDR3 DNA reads TGTGCCAGCAGTTCCAGGGGTAGTTCACCCCTCCACTTT.

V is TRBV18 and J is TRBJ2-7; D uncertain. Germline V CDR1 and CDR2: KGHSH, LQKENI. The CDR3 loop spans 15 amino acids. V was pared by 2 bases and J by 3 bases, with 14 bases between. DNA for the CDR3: TGTGCCAGCTCACCAAACCGATATAGAAACTACGAGCAGTACTTC. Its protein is CASSPNRYRNYEQYF.

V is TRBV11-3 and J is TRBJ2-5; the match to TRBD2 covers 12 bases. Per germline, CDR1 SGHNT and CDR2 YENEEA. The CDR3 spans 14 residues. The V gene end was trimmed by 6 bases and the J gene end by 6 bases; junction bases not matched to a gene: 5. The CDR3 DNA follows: TGTGCCAGCAGGGTTGGACTAGCGGGGAAGACCCAGTACTTC. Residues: CASRVGLAGKTQYF.

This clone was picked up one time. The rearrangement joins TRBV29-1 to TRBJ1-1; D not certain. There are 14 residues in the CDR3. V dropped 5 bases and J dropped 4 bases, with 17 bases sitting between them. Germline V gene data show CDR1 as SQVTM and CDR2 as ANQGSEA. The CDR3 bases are TGCAGCGTTATTTCGACTACGGGAGGCACTGAAGCTTTCTTT. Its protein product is CSVISTTGGTEAFF.

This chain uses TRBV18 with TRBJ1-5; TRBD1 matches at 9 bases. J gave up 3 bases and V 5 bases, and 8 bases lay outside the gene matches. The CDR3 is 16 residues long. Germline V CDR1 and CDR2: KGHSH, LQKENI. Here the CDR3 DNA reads TGTGCCAGCTCATCACAGGGGGCGAATAACAATCAGCCCCAGCATTTT. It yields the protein CASSSQGANNNQPQHF.

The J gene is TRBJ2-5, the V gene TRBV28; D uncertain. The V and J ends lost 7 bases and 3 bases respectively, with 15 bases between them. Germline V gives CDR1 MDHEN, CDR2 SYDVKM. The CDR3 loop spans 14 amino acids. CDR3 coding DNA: TGTGCCAGCACCCCACAAACCCAAAAAGAGACCCAGTACTTC. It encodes CASTPQTQKETQYF.

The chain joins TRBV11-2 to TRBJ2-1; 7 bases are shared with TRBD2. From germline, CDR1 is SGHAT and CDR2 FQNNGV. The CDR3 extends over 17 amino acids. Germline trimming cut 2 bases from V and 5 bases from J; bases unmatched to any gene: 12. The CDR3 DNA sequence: TGTGCCAGCAGCTTACGCCTAGCGGTTTCGAAGAACAATGAGCAGTTCTTC. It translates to CASSLRLAVSKNNEQFF.

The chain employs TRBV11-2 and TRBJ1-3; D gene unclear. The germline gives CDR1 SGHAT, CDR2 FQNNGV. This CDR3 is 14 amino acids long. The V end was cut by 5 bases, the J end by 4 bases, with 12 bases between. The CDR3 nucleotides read TGTGCCAGCAGCCCCGTCGGGGTGGGAAACACCATATATTTT. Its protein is CASSPVGVGNTIYF.

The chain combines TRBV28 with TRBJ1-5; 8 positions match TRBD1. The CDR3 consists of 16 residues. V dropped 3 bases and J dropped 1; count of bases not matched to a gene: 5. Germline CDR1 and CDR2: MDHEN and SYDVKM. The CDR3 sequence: CASSFYRGESNQPQHF. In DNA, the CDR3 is TGTGCCAGCAGTTTTTACAGGGGGGAAAGCAATCAGCCCCAGCATTTT.

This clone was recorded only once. The CDR3 sequence is CASSSSTGDGGYTF. The CDR3 DNA reads as TGTGCCAGCAGTTCCTCGACAGGAGACGGTGGCTACACCTTC. The chain carries TRBV28 and TRBJ1-2; D might be TRBD1 (6 bases). Germline V gives CDR1 MDHEN, CDR2 SYDVKM. CDR3 size: 14 residues. V was shortened by 4 bases and J by 7 bases, with 16 bases between the two germline ends.

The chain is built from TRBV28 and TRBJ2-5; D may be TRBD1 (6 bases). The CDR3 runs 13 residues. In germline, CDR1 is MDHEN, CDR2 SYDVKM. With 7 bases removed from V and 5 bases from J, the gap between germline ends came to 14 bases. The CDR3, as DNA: TGTGCCAGCAAGTCAGGGGATAGGGAGACCCAGTACTTC. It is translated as CASKSGDRETQYF.

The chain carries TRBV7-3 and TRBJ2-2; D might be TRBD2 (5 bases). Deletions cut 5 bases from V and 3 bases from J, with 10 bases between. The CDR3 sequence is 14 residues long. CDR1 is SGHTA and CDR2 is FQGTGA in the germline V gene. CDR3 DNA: TGTGCCAGCAGCCAGAGGGCGTACACCGGGGAGCTGTTTTTT. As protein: CASSQRAYTGELFF.

The CDR3 nucleotides read TGTGCCAGCAGCCACCTCCGGGTCGCGAACACTGAAGCTTTCTTT. Protein: CASSHLRVANTEAFF. The chain couples TRBV4-2 to TRBJ1-1, with D hard to call. With 3 bases removed from V and 1 base from J, the gap between germline ends came to 12 bases. This CDR3 region has 15 residues. Looked up from germline, CDR1 is LGHNA and CDR2 is YNFKEQ.